This TCR beta chain emerged from a study of T cell responses to AZD1222 COVID-19 vaccine. Concerning this clone itself: Its antigen is as yet unknown.

Produced via immunoSEQ multiplex PCR; TCRdb's table is partial and in-frame only. This table has about 160,000 clones, 70% to 90% appearing once. Study-wide results and caveats: It was only five to seven AZD1222 recipients who were seropositive at baseline.

The clonotype comes from an adult who received the AZD1222 COVID-19 vaccine. Material: peripheral blood, obtained 28 days after the second AZD1222 dose.

Here the CDR3 reads CASSLDIPLNGYTF. CDR3 nucleotide sequence: TGTGCCAGCAGCTTAGACATCCCTTTGAATGGCTACACCTTC. This rearrangement joins TRBV11-2 to TRBJ1-2; D is unresolved. V dropped 0 bases and J dropped 6 bases, with 11 bases sitting between them. Germline V CDR1 and CDR2: SGHAT, FQNNGV. The CDR3 runs 14 residues.